This T cell receptor beta chain emerged from a study of T cell repertoires in cytomegalovirus infection. Study details: Indicated by public TCR beta signatures were CMV infection and matching HLA type.

Findings of the study overall: Identification of carriers of CMV plus the relevant HLA was achieved through cumulative public TCR beta family frequency. What dominated the ex vivo response were HLA-C-restricted CMV-specific TCR beta clonotypes.

From the reads, TCRdb called clonotypes with MiXCR, one entry per CDR3 protein. The sample lists more than 150,000 distinct CDR3 sequences, roughly a fifth occurring once. For this clonotype: Its antigen is currently unknown.

Source material: PBMCs. This receptor was taken from a human donor in good health (CMV status not recorded). Some clones in this sample may be carry-over from other donors' samples.

The CDR3 spells CSADSNYGYTF. As DNA, the CDR3 is TGCAGTGCGGACAGTAACTATGGCTACACCTTC. The chain links TRBV20-1 to TRBJ1-2; weak D call: TRBD1 (6 bases). Germline V gene sequence: CDR1 DFQATT, CDR2 SNEGSKA (reference sequence). The V end lost 6 bases, the J end lost 1 base, and 6 bases lay between the germline ends. The CDR3 runs to 11 residues.